The 2 T cell receptor beta chains presented below share a single source sample, sequenced in a study of T cell responses to AZD1222 COVID-19 vaccine. The assay was immunoSEQ multiplex PCR, and TCRdb's table has in-frame clones only and misses some. The sample carries about 130,000 clones, over 85% recorded once. The sequencing used peripheral blood, collected 28 days after the second AZD1222 dose. These receptors all stem from an adult who received the AZD1222 COVID-19 vaccine.

The chain is built from TRBV4-3 and TRBJ1-6; TRBD1 aligns across 9 bases. The ends lost 1 base at V and 11 bases at J; junction bases unmatched: 9. From germline, CDR1 is LGHNA and CDR2 YSLEER. The CDR3 contains 16 residues. The CDR3, as DNA: TGCGCCAGCAGCCAAGTCCCCGGGACAGGGTCCCCACCCCTCCACTTT. Its translation: CASSQVPGTGSPPLHF.

This chain connects TRBV19 to TRBJ1-2; a weak D match, TRBD1 (5 bases). This CDR3 comprises 13 residues. The V end lost 2 bases, the J end lost 5 bases, and 9 bases lay between the germline ends. Per germline, CDR1 LNHDA and CDR2 SQIVND (reference sequence). The DNA of the CDR3 is TGTGCCAGTAGTATACCAGGGCAATATGGCTACACCTTC. It translates to CASSIPGQYGYTF.